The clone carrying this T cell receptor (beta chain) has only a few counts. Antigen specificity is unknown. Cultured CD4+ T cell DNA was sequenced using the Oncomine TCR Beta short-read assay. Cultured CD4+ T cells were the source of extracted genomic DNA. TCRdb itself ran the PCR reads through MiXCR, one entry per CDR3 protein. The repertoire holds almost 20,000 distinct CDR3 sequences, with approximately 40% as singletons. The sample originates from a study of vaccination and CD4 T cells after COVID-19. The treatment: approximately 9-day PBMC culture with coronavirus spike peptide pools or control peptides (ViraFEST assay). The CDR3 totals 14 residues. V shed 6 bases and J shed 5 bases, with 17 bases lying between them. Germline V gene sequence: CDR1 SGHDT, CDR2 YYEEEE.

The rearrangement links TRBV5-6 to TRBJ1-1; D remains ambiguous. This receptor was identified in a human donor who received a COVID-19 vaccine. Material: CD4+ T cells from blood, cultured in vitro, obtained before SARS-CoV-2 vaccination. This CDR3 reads CASIALSQNTEAFF. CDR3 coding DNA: TGTGCCAGCATCGCTCTTAGCCAGAATACTGAAGCTTTCTTT.